This T cell receptor (beta chain) derives from a study of cytomegalovirus exposure and HLA in healthy donors. Germline CDR1 and CDR2: LGHNA and YSLEER. Trimming cost V 3 bases and J 0 bases, with 16 bases left between them. The CDR3 totals 17 residues. Study conclusions and caveats: 87-base-pair reads could not separate some V segments, including TRBV6-2 and TRBV6-3. Both high specificity and high sensitivity reportedly marked the classifier's diagnosis of cytomegalovirus status.

A multiplex PCR was run with 60 Vbeta primers and 13 Jbeta primers. Per the study methods: Roughly 11 million shared chains were among 80 million or so unique TCR beta chains counted in a later analysis. Clones were read by immunoSEQ multiplex PCR, and TCRdb kept only the in-frame ones, dropping some. That table supplies the V and J calls and clone size; D and trimming were determined from the DNA. The top ten clones hold more than 0.8% of a sample with approximately 110,000 clones, roughly 15% of them seen once. Participants comprised healthy donors of bone marrow. As to this clone: The antigen is not known.

This sequence was found in a female donor in good health and CMV-seronegative. The genes are TRBV4-3 and TRBJ2-3; tentatively, D is TRBD1 (6 bases). The sample consisted of PBMCs. The CDR3 bases are TGCGCCAGCAGCCAGGGGTGGGGGCGGGTAAGCACAGATACGCAGTATTTT. It codes for CASSQGWGRVSTDTQYF.